This entry concerns a single TCR beta chain. The source material, RNA transcripts, was used to amplify TCR beta CDR3 regions. The TCR CDR3 first-round RT-PCR relied on the HTBI primer set. Using its own MiXCR run on the multiplex PCR reads, TCRdb lists one record per CDR3 protein. The sample includes 600,000 or so distinct CDR3 sequences, around 15% of them seen just once. This sample is drawn from a study of T cells in Graves' hyperthyroidism and ophthalmopathy. The CDR3 is 13 amino acids. The germline V gene has CDR1 MNHEY and CDR2 SVGEGT. Trimming left V 5 bases short and J 6 bases short, with 13 bases between.

The gene calls are TRBV6-2 or TRBV6-3 and TRBJ1-1, with a weak D call TRBD1 (6 bases). The sequencing sample was made of blood. The TCR comes from a woman aged 25 to 45 with Graves' hyperthyroidism. CDR3 sequence reads: CASSDWRTAEAFF. The CDR3 DNA is TGTGCCAGCAGTGACTGGCGGACAGCTGAAGCTTTCTTT.